The 32 T cell receptor beta chains in this list originate from one sample, sequenced in a study of T cells after yellow fever vaccination. From the 5' RACE reads, TCRdb called clonotypes with MiXCR, one entry per CDR3 protein. The table shows tens of thousands of distinct CDR3 sequences, with roughly 6% occurring only once. This material consisted of CD4+ T cells sorted from PBMCs, taken approximately 15 days after the first yellow fever vaccination. These receptors originate from a young man who received the YFV17D yellow fever vaccine.

Many counts were recorded for this clonotype. This chain uses TRBV9 with TRBJ2-7, with 8 bases matching TRBD2. Germline lookup yields CDR1 SGDLS and CDR2 YYNGEE. Trimming removed 4 bases from V and 0 bases from J; junction bases left unmatched: 6. The CDR3 length is 15 residues. This chain's CDR3 is CASSSSGTSSYEQYF. CDR3 DNA: TGTGCCAGCAGCAGTTCCGGGACTAGCTCCTACGAGCAGTACTTC.

This clonotype occurred many times. The chain couples TRBV7-3 to TRBJ2-3, with D perhaps matching TRBD2 (6 bases). This CDR3 has 13 amino acids. V gave up 5 bases and J gave up 4 bases, with 10 bases separating them. In germline, CDR1 is SGHTA, CDR2 FQGTGA. The CDR3 nucleotides are TGTGCCAGCAGCCGGGGGATGTCAGATACGCAGTATTTT. This gives the protein CASSRGMSDTQYF.

At least ten counts were recorded for this clonotype. The chain carries TRBV3-1 and TRBJ2-1; D unresolved. The CDR3 length is 12 residues. CDR1 LGHDT and CDR2 YNNKEL come from the germline V gene (reference sequence). V shed 0 bases and J shed 10 bases, with 7 bases lying between them. The CDR3 protein is CASSQEAREQFF. The CDR3 nucleotides read TGTGCCAGCAGCCAAGAGGCCAGGGAGCAGTTCTTC.

This clonotype was counted many times. V is TRBV4-1 and J is TRBJ2-1; D perhaps matches TRBD1 (6 bases). V lost 0 bases to trimming and J lost 6 bases, with 9 bases between them. Germline V gene data show CDR1 as MGHRA and CDR2 as YSYEKL. This CDR3 has 14 amino acids. The CDR3 DNA reads TGCGCCAGCAGCCAAGAAGAGGGGGTCAATGAGCAGTTCTTC. Encoded protein: CASSQEEGVNEQFF.

This clonotype appeared many times. The chain joins TRBV20-1 to TRBJ1-5, with D maybe TRBD1 (5 bases). The V gene's germline CDR1 is DFQATT and CDR2 SNEGSKA (reference sequence). The CDR3 extends over 15 amino acids. V was cut by 3 bases and J by 0 bases, with 12 bases left in between. The CDR3 spells CSARKGAYSNQPQHF. DNA for the CDR3: TGCAGTGCTAGGAAAGGGGCTTATAGCAATCAGCCCCAGCATTTT.

V usage is TRBV5-1 and J usage is TRBJ2-5; the match to TRBD1 covers 7 bases. This CDR3 comprises 14 residues. Unmatched junction bases numbered 4, after V lost 2 bases and J lost 3 bases. Germline lookup yields CDR1 SGHRS and CDR2 YFSETQ. The chain's CDR3 is CASSFGQVKETQYF. CDR3 DNA sequence: TGCGCCAGCAGCTTCGGACAGGTTAAAGAGACCCAGTACTTC.

This clonotype was seen repeatedly, ten times or more. CDR3 sequence: CASKGAQETQYF. The CDR3 coding sequence is TGCGCCAGCAAAGGGGCCCAAGAGACCCAGTACTTC. The chain combines TRBV5-1 with TRBJ2-5; D is possibly TRBD1 (5 bases). Germline V gene data show CDR1 as SGHRS and CDR2 as YFSETQ. With 6 bases removed from V and 1 base from J, the gap between germline ends came to 7 bases. This CDR3 is built from 12 residues.

This clonotype has a count of ten or more. The chain carries TRBV5-1 and TRBJ2-3; 9 bases are shared with TRBD1. Unmatched junction bases numbered 12, after V lost 3 bases and J lost 4 bases. This CDR3 has 17 residues. Per the germline V gene, CDR1 is SGHRS and CDR2 is YFSETQ. In DNA, the CDR3 is TGCGCCAGCAGCTACCTGGAGGCGGGACAGGGTTCAGATACGCAGTATTTT. Translating it yields CASSYLEAGQGSDTQYF.

There are a few counts of this clonotype. The chain joins TRBV6-1 to TRBJ2-1; tentatively, D is TRBD1 (6 bases). Trimming pared 7 bases from V and 6 bases from J, leaving 19 bases between. CDR1 is MNHNS and CDR2 is SASEGT in the germline V gene. This CDR3 is built from 15 residues. This chain's CDR3 is CASNPTGTYSNEQFF. Written as DNA, the CDR3 is TGTGCCAGCAATCCAACCGGGACATACTCCAATGAGCAGTTCTTC.

This clonotype appeared many times. The gene calls are TRBV3-1 and TRBJ2-1, with D tentatively TRBD2 (7 bases). In germline, CDR1 is LGHDT, CDR2 YNNKEL (reference sequence). V was clipped by 1 base and J by 7 bases, with 14 bases between them. The length of the CDR3 is 15 residues. CDR3 bases: TGTGCCAGCAGCCAAGTGGGGGGGCTTGTTAATGAGCAGTTCTTC. Its translation is CASSQVGGLVNEQFF.

This clonotype was found many times. The J gene is TRBJ2-7, the V gene TRBV10-2; D remains unclear. CDR3 length equals 12 residues. Germline V CDR1 and CDR2: WSHSY, SAAADI. The V gene lost 0 bases and the J gene lost 5 bases, with 5 bases spanning the gap. CDR3 protein: CASSESGDEQYV. The CDR3 bases are TGCGCCAGCAGTGAGTCGGGCGACGAGCAGTACGTC.

This clonotype was seen at least ten times. This chain uses TRBV20-1 with TRBJ2-7; maybe TRBD1 (5 bases). The germline V gene encodes CDR1 DFQATT and CDR2 SNEGSKA (reference sequence). The CDR3 has 12 residues. The germline V and J ends were trimmed by 6 bases and 6 bases, with 15 bases remaining between them. This chain's CDR3 is CSAVPHRLEQYF. For the CDR3, the DNA is TGCAGTGCCGTACCCCACAGGCTCGAGCAGTACTTC.

This clonotype was seen repeatedly, ten times or more. This chain uses TRBV5-1 with TRBJ1-2; 7 nucleotides line up with TRBD1. This CDR3 is 15 amino acids long. CDR1 is SGHRS and CDR2 is YFSETQ in the germline V gene. The ends lost 6 bases at V and 2 bases at J; junction bases unmatched: 10. CDR3: CASMVGGQLNYGYTF. In nucleotides, the CDR3 is TGCGCCAGCATGGTCGGGGGACAGCTGAACTATGGCTACACCTTC.

This clonotype has a count of ten or more. Sequence at one end of the junction differs from germline and may be a read error. The gene calls are TRBV19 and TRBJ2-7; D might be TRBD1 (6 bases). In germline, CDR1 is LNHDA, CDR2 SQIVND (reference sequence). The CDR3 has 15 amino acids. The CDR3 nucleotides read TGTGCCAGTAGTATTGTCCGAGGGGGATCCTTCGAGCAGTACTTC. Its protein is CASSIVRGGSFEQYF.

This clonotype was observed at least ten times. The V and J genes are TRBV7-3 and TRBJ2-7; 8 nucleotides agree with TRBD1. There are 15 residues in the CDR3. Looked up from germline, CDR1 is SGHTA and CDR2 is FQGTGA. J lost 0 bases, V lost 0 bases, and 1 base had no gene match. This CDR3 is CASSLTGTGSYEQYF. CDR3 DNA sequence: TGTGCCAGCAGCTTAACGGGGACAGGCTCCTACGAGCAGTACTTC.

This clonotype was observed many times. V usage is TRBV5-1 and J usage is TRBJ1-1; 9 positions match TRBD1. With 0 bases clipped from V and 3 bases from J, the junction kept 9 bases outside the gene matches. CDR1 and CDR2 (germline): SGHRS, YFSETQ. The CDR3 runs 17 residues. The CDR3 spells CASSLGGQGLEYTEAFF. The CDR3 nucleotides read TGCGCCAGCAGCTTGGGGGGACAGGGACTGGAATACACTGAAGCTTTCTTT.

The chain uses TRBV5-6 and TRBJ1-4; D might be TRBD1 (5 bases). The germline V gene has CDR1 SGHDT and CDR2 YYEEEE. This CDR3 region has 13 residues. V was clipped by 1 base and J by 8 bases, with 9 bases between them. This CDR3 reads CASSLRGTEKLFF. The CDR3 DNA follows: TGTGCCAGCAGCTTGAGGGGAACAGAAAAACTGTTTTTT.

This clonotype was counted at least ten times. The chain has TRBV5-1 and TRBJ1-6; D is perhaps TRBD1 (6 bases). Trimming pared 2 bases from V and 10 bases from J, leaving 13 bases between. CDR1 is SGHRS and CDR2 is YFSETQ in the germline V gene. The CDR3 extends over 14 amino acids. The CDR3 DNA follows: TGCGCCAGCAGCTTACCTACAGGGAACTCACCCCTCCACTTT. Amino acids: CASSLPTGNSPLHF.

The chain combines TRBV5-6 with TRBJ2-3, with 8 bases fitting TRBD2. This CDR3 has 16 residues. Germline CDR1 SGHDT, CDR2 YYEEEE. Trimming took 4 bases from V and 5 from J; bases not matched to a gene: 12. CDR3 residues: CASSRRLAGGLDTQYF. The CDR3 DNA reads TGTGCCAGCAGCCGCCGACTCGCGGGGGGCTTAGATACGCAGTATTTT. Looking up the rest from reference TRBV5-6 and TRBJ2-3 gives the full variable domain: DAGVTQSPTHLIKTRGQQVTLRCSPKSGHDTVSWYQQALGQGPQFIFQYYEEEERQRGNFPDRFSGHQFPNYSSELNVNALLLGDSALYLCASSRRLAGGLDTQYFGPGTRLTVL.

This clonotype appeared many times. V is TRBV12-3 or TRBV12-4 and J is TRBJ2-2; unclear D gene. The CDR3 sequence is 14 residues long. Trimming removed 2 bases at V and 7 bases at J, with 11 bases between. The CDR3 loop reads CASSLNWFDGELFF. Written as DNA, the CDR3 is TGTGCCAGCAGTTTAAACTGGTTTGACGGGGAGCTGTTTTTT.

This clonotype was seen repeatedly, ten times or more. This sequence joins TRBV5-5 and TRBJ1-6; the match to TRBD1 covers 8 bases. This CDR3 is 13 amino acids long. Germline values: CDR1 SGHKS, CDR2 YYEKEE (reference sequence). V was pared by 4 bases and J by 8 bases, with 2 bases of the junction left unmatched. This CDR3 is CASSPDRDSPLHF. The CDR3 DNA reads TGTGCCAGCAGCCCGGACAGGGATTCACCCCTCCACTTT.

This clonotype has a count of ten or more. The chain recombines TRBV12-3 or TRBV12-4 with TRBJ2-7; maybe TRBD2 (5 bases). This CDR3 is 12 amino acids long. The ends were cut back, 6 bases at V and 1 base at J, with 7 bases in the middle. Here the CDR3 DNA reads TGTGCCAGCAGGAGGGATTCCTACGAGCAGTACGTC. This codes for CASRRDSYEQYV.

This clonotype was seen a single time. This sequence may be a read error, since a much larger clone differs from it by one base. V gene TRBV7-9 combines with J gene TRBJ1-3, with a possible D match to TRBD1 (5 bases). The CDR3 is made up of 13 amino acids. Germline CDR1 reads SEHNR; CDR2 reads FQNEAQ (reference sequence). V gave up 7 bases and J gave up 6 bases, with 13 bases separating them. CDR3 coding DNA: TGTGCCAGCACCCCAGGGCCTGCAAACACCATATATTTT. It specifies CASTPGPANTIYF.

This clonotype was counted ten times or more. The chain recombines TRBV14 with TRBJ2-3; perhaps D is TRBD1 or TRBD2 (5 bases each). Germline V gene sequence: CDR1 SGHDN, CDR2 FVKESK. V was pared by 1 base and J by 11 bases, with 10 bases between. The CDR3 extends over 12 amino acids. The CDR3 protein is CASSQGGGRQYF. In nucleotides, the CDR3 is TGTGCCAGCAGCCAAGGTGGGGGAAGGCAGTATTTT.

In its sample, this clonotype was seen many times. The rearrangement links TRBV20-1 to TRBJ2-1, with D possibly being TRBD2 (6 bases). V was clipped by 6 bases and J by 12 bases, with 21 bases between them. Germline V gene lookup returns CDR1 DFQATT and CDR2 SNEGSKA (reference sequence). The CDR3 is 13 residues long. This chain's CDR3 is CSAELSGVGLQFF. CDR3 bases: TGCAGTGCCGAACTTTCGGGGGTGGGTTTGCAGTTCTTC.

This clonotype was detected ten times or more. V usage is TRBV12-5 and J usage is TRBJ2-2, with TRBD1 matching over 8 bases. CDR3 size: 16 residues. J was trimmed by 5 bases and V by 3 bases; bases with no gene match: 8. Germline V gene sequence: CDR1 LGHNT, CDR2 FRNRAP. CDR3 amino acids: CASGFRAGGATGELFF. The CDR3 region has the DNA TGTGCTAGTGGTTTTAGGGCAGGGGGCGCAACCGGGGAGCTGTTTTTT. Using reference TRBV12-5 and TRBJ2-2 for the parts outside the CDR3, the full variable domain is DARVTQTPRHKVTEMGQEVTMRCQPILGHNTVFWYRQTMMQGLELLAYFRNRAPLDDSGMPKDRFSAEMPDATLATLKIQPSEPRDSAVYFCASGFRAGGATGELFFGEGSRLTVL.

The table lists this clonotype with many counts. The chain links TRBV4-2 to TRBJ1-2; D is ambiguous. CDR1 is LGHNA and CDR2 is YNFKEQ in the germline V gene. The V end was cut by 2 bases, the J end by 1 base, with 11 bases between. The CDR3 has 15 amino acids. Here the CDR3 reads CASSQIQRLNYGYTF. The CDR3 DNA reads TGTGCCAGCAGCCAAATACAGCGACTTAACTATGGCTACACCTTC.

This clonotype was counted at least ten times. This chain connects TRBV6-5 to TRBJ2-3, with 7 bases aligning to TRBD2. Germline V gene data show CDR1 as MNHEY and CDR2 as SVGAGI. The length of the CDR3 is 13 residues. The ends lost 0 bases at V and 6 bases at J; junction bases unmatched: 0. The CDR3 region is CASSYSRGDTQYF. Here the CDR3 DNA reads TGTGCCAGCAGTTACTCGCGGGGGGATACGCAGTATTTT.

This clonotype was counted at least ten times. The chain uses TRBV28 and TRBJ2-4, with a tentative D call TRBD2 (7 bases). The CDR3 consists of 13 residues. The ends were cut back, 7 bases at V and 5 bases at J, with 12 bases in the middle. CDR1 MDHEN and CDR2 SYDVKM come from the germline V gene. The CDR3 loop reads CASTSGGQNIQYF. CDR3 bases: TGTGCCAGCACGTCGGGGGGCCAAAACATTCAGTACTTC. The full variable domain, its missing parts supplied by reference TRBV28 and TRBJ2-4, is DVKVTQSSRYLVKRTGEKVFLECVQDMDHENMFWYRQDPGLGLRLIYFSYDVKMKEKGDIPEGYSVSREKKERFSLILESASTNQTSMYLCASTSGGQNIQYFGAGTRLSVL.

This clonotype was seen ten or more times. This rearrangement joins TRBV5-1 to TRBJ2-5, with 10 bases matching TRBD2. The CDR3 runs 17 residues. CDR1 and CDR2 (germline): SGHRS, YFSETQ. Trimming at V came to 2 bases and at J to 2 bases, leaving 9 bases not matched to a gene. The CDR3 sequence: CASSFPDSGGNQETQYF. In DNA form, the CDR3 reads TGCGCCAGCAGCTTCCCGGATAGCGGGGGGAATCAAGAGACCCAGTACTTC.

This clonotype was observed many times. The chain uses TRBV6-2 or TRBV6-3 and TRBJ1-2; TRBD1 aligns across 9 bases. The CDR3 spans 15 residues. V shed 4 bases and J 8 bases; nucleotides not matched to a gene: 11. Looked up from germline, CDR1 is MNHEY and CDR2 is SVGEGT. CDR3 protein: CASSSPYRGQEGYTF. CDR3 nucleotide sequence: TGTGCCAGCAGTTCGCCCTACAGGGGGCAGGAGGGCTACACCTTC.

Many counts were recorded for this clonotype. The chain recombines TRBV6-1 with TRBJ1-5; D gene unclear. The CDR3 sequence is 16 residues long. Trimming removed 2 bases at V and 0 bases at J, with 11 bases between. CDR1 MNHNS and CDR2 SASEGT come from the germline V gene. The CDR3 loop is CASSEFLGYSNQPQHF. Written as DNA, the CDR3 is TGTGCCAGCAGTGAATTTCTGGGATATAGCAATCAGCCCCAGCATTTT.